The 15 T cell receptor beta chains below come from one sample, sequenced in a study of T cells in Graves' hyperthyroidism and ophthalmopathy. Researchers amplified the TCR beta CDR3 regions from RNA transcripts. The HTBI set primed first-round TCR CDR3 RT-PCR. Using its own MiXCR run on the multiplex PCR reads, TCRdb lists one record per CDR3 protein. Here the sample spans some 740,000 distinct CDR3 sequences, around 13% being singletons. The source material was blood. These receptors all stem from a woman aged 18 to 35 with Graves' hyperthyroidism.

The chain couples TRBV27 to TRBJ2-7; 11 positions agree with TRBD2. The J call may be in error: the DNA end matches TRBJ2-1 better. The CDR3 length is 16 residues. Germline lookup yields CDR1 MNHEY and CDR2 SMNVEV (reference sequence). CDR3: CASSPQGTSGSYEQFF. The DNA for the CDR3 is TGTGCCAGCAGTCCCCAGGGGACTAGCGGCTCCTACGAGCAGTTCTTC.

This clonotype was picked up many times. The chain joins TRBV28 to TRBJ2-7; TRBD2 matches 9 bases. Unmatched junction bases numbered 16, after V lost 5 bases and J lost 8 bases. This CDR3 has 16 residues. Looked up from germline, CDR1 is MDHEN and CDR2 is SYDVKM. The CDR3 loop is CASSHWTSERQSQQYF. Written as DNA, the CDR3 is TGTGCCAGCAGTCATTGGACTAGCGAACGCCAGAGTCAGCAGTACTTC.

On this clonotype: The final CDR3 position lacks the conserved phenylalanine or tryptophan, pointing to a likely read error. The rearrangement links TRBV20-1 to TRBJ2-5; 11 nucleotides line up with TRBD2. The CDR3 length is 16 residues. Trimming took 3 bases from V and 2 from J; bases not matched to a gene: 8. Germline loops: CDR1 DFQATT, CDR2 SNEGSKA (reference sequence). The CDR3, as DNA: TGCAGTGCTAGGTCGCTAGCGGGAGGTCCACAAGAGACCCAGTACCTC. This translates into CSARSLAGGPQETQYL.

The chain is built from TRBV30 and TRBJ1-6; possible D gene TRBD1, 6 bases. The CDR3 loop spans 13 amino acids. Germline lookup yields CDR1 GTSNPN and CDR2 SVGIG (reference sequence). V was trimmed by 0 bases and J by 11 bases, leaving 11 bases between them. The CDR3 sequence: CAWSVGRTAPLHF. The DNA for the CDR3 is TGTGCCTGGAGTGTGGGCAGGACAGCACCCCTCCACTTT.

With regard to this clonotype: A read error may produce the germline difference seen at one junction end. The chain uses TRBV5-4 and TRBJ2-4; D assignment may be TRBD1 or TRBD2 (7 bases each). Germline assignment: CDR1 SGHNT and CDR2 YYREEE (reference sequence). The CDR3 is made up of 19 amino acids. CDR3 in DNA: TGCGCCAGCAGCGACCCTGCTTGGGGGCTGACTAGCAGGGGGAACATTCAGTACTTC. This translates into CASSDPAWGLTSRGNIQYF.

Here the CDR3 reads CASSGPGQGMTGELFF. The CDR3, as DNA: TGTGCCAGCAGCGGACCGGGACAGGGGATGACCGGGGAGCTGTTTTTT. The chain is built from TRBV11-3 and TRBJ2-2; 10 nucleotides agree with TRBD1. The V segment lost 5 bases and the J segment 5 bases; nucleotides outside the gene matches: 8. CDR1 SGHNT and CDR2 YENEEA come from the germline V gene. This CDR3 region has 16 residues.

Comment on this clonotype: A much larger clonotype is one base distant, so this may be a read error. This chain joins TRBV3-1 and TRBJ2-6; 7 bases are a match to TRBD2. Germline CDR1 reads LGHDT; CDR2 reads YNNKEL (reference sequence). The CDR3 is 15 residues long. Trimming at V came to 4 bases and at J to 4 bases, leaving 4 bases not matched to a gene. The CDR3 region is CASSPIAGGANVLTF. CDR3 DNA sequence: TGTGCCAGCAGCCCGATAGCGGGCGGGGCCAACGTCCTGACTTTC.

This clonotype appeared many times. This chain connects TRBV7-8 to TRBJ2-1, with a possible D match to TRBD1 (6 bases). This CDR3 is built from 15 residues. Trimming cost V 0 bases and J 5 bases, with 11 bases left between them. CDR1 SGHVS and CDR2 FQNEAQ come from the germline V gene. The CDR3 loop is CASSLASRGHNEQFF. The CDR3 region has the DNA TGTGCCAGCAGCTTAGCGTCCAGGGGCCACAATGAGCAGTTCTTC.

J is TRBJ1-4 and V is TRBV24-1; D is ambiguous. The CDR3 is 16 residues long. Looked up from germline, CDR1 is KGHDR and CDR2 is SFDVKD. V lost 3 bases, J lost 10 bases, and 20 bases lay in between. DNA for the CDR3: TGTGCCACCAGTGATCCGCGTGGCGAGTTCGGTGGAAAACTGTTTTTT. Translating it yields CATSDPRGEFGGKLFF.

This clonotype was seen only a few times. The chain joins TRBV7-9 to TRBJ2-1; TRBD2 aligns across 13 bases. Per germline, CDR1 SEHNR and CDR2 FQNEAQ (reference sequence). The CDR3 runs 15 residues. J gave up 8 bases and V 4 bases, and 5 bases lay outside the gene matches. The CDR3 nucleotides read TGTGCCAGCAGCTACGGGACTAGCGGGATCTATGAGCAGTTCTTC. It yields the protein CASSYGTSGIYEQFF.

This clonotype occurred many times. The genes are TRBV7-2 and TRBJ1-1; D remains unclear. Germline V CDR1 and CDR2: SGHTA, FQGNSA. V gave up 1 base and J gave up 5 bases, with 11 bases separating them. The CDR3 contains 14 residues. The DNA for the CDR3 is TGTGCCAGCAGCTTAGGGAGTTCCCGAACTGAAGCTTTCTTT. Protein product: CASSLGSSRTEAFF. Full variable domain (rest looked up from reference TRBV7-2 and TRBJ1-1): GAGVSQSPSNKVTEKGKDVELRCDPISGHTALYWYRQSLGQGLEFLIYFQGNSAPDKSGLPSDRFSAERTGGSVSTLTIQRTQQEDSAVYLCASSLGSSRTEAFFGQGTRLTVV.

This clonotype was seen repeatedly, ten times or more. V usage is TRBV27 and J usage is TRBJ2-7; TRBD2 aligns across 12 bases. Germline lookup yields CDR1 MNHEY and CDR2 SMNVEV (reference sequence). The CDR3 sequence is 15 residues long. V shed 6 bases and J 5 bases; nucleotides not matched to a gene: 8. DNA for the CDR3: TGTGCCAGCAGCGCCCTAGCGGGAGGGCCGAACGAGCAGTACTTC. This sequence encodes CASSALAGGPNEQYF.

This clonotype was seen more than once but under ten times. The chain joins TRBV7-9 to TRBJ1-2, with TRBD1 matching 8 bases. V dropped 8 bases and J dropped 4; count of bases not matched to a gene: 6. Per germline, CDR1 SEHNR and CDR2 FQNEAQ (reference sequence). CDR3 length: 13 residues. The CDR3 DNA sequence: TGTGCCAGCGGGCCCGGGACAGGCTATGGCTACACCTTC. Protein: CASGPGTGYGYTF.

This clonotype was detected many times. CDR3 loop: CASSRGGRGTSDQETQYF. The DNA of the CDR3 is TGTGCCAGCAGTAGGGGCGGCCGCGGGACATCCGATCAAGAGACCCAGTACTTC. The chain recombines TRBV28 with TRBJ2-5; either TRBD1 or TRBD2 may supply D (6 bases each). The CDR3 contains 18 residues. V was cut by 5 bases and J by 2 bases, with 24 bases left in between. The germline gives CDR1 MDHEN, CDR2 SYDVKM.

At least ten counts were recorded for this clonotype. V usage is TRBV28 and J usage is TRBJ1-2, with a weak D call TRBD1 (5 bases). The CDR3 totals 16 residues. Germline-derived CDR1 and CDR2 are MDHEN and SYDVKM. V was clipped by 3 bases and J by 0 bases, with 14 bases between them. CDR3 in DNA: TGTGCCAGCAGTTTGTTTTGGCAGGGAGCTAACTATGGCTACACCTTC. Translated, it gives CASSLFWQGANYGYTF.